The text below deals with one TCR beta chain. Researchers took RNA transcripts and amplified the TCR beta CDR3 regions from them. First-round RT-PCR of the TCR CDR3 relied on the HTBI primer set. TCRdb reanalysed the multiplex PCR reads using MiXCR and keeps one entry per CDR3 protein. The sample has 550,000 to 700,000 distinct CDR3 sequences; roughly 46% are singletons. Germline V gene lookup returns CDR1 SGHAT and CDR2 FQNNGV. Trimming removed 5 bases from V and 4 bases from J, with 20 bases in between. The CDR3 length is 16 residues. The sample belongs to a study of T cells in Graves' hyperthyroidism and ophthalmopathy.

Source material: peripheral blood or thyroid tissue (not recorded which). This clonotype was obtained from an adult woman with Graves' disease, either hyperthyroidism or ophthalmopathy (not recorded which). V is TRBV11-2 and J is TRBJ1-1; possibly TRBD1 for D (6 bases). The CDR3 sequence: CASSLREGESTTEAFF. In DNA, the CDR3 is TGTGCCAGCAGCCTGAGGGAGGGGGAAAGCACCACTGAAGCTTTCTTT.